This T cell receptor delta chain was recovered during a study of gamma-delta chains in newborns, infants, children. On the study more broadly: Microbial exposure reportedly drives polyclonal innate γδ T cell expansion after birth.

TCRdb re-processed the reads via CATT. The table includes roughly 2,400 delta-chain clones, around 8.7% detected once. V was pared by 1 base and J by 1 base, with 26 bases of the junction left unmatched. In germline, CDR1 is TSWWSYY, CDR2 QGS. This CDR3 has 24 residues. V is TRDV1 and J is TRDJ1, with 11 nucleotides matching TRDD3. This clonotype was sampled from a child who was a newborn, infant or young child, either healthy, febrile or measles-vaccinated (not recorded which). Sequenced material: blood. This chain's CDR3 is CALGEPSFPGLGDRIRGVTDKLIF. For the CDR3, the DNA is TGTGCTCTTGGGGAACCGTCCTTCCCCGGACTGGGGGATAGAATACGGGGAGTCACCGATAAACTCATCTTT.